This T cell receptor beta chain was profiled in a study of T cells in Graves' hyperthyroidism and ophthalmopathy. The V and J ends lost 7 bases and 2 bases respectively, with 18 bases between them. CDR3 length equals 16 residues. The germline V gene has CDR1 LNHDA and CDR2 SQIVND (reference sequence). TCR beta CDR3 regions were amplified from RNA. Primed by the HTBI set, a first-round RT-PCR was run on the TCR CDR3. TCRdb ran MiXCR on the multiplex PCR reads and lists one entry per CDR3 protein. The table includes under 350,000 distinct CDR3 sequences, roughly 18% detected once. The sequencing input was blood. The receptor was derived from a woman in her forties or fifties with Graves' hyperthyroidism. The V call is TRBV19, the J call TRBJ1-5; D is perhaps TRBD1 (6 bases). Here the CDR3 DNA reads TGTGCCAGTACCGCAAGGGGGAGGGATGGCAATCAGCCCCAGCATTTT. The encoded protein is CASTARGRDGNQPQHF.